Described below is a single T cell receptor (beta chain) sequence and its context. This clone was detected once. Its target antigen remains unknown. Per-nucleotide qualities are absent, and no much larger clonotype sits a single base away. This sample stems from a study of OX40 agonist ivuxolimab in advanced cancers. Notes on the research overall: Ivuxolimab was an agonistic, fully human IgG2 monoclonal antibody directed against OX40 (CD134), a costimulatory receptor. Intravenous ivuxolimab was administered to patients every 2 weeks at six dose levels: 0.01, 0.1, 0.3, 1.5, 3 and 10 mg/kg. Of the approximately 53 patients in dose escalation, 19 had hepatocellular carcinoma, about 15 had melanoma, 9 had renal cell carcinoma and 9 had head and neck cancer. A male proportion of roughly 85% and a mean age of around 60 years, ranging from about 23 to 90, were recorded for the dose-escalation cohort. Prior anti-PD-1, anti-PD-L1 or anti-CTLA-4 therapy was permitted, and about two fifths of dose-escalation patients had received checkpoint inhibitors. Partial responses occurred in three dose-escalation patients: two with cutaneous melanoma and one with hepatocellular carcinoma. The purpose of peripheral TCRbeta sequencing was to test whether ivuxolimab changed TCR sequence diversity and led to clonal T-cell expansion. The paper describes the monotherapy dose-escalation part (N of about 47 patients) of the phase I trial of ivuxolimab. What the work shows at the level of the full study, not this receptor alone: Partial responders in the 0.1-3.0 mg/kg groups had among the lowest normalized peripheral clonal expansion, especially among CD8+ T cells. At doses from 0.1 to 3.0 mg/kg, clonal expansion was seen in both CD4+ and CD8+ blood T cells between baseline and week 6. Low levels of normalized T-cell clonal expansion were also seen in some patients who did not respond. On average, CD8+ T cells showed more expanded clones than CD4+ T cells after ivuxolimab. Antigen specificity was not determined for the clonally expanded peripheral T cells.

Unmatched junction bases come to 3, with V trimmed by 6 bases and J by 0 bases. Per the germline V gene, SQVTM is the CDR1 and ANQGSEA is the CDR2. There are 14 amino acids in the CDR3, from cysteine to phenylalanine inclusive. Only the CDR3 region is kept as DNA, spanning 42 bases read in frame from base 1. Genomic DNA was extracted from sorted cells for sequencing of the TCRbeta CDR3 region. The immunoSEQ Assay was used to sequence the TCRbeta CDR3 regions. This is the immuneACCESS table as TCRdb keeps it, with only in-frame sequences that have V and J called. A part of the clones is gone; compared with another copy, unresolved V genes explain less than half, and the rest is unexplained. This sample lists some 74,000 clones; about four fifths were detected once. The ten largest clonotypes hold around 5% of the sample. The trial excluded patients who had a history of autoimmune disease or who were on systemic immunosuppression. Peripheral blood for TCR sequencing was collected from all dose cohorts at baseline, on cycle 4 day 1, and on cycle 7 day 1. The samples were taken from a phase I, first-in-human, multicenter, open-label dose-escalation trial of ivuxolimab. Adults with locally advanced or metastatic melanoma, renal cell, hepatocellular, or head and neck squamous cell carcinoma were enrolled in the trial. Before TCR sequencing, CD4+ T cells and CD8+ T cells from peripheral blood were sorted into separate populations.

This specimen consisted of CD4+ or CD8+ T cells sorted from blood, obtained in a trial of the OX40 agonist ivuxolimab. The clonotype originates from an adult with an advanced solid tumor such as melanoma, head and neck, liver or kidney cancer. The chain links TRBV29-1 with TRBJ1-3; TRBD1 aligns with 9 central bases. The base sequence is TGCAGCGTCCGGACAGGGGCCTCTGGAAACACCATATATTTT. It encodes CSVRTGASGNTIYF.